This T cell receptor (beta chain) was recorded in a study of spatial heterogeneity in lung cancer. Study-wide background: Consistently, beta-chain sequences turned up in larger numbers than alpha-chain sequences did. Each distinct TCR and UMI combination averaged more than ten appearances in raw reads.

Sample time point: sample taken at primary tumor resection. The study sequenced unsorted whole RNA from tumor, nontumor lung or frozen PBMC. The CDR3 has 12 amino acids. Germline assignment: CDR1 SGHKS and CDR2 YYEKEE (reference sequence). V shed 3 bases and J shed 1 base, with 4 bases lying between them. TCR cDNA molecules each carried a unique molecular identifier. Each CDR3 protein gets one entry after TCRdb re-called the 5' RACE reads with MiXCR. This table holds fewer than 45,000 distinct CDR3 sequences, approximately 6.8% found once. The clonotype originates from a female donor with early-stage non-small cell lung cancer. The V gene is TRBV5-5, the J gene TRBJ1-1; D not resolved. The material sequenced was PBMCs, taken at surgery. The CDR3 DNA reads TGTGCCAGCAGCTGGCAGAACACTGAAGCTTTCTTT. This gives the protein CASSWQNTEAFF.